Listed below are T cell receptor beta chains from one sample, sequenced in a study of Graves' ophthalmopathy and Graves' hyperthyroidism. One entry per CDR3 protein, called by TCRdb with MiXCR from the multiplex PCR reads. Found here are about 210,000 distinct CDR3 sequences, 25% to 35% of them singletons; the top ten hold approximately 8.2%. Sequenced sample: peripheral blood. These receptors came from a man between 50 and 59 years old with Graves' ophthalmopathy. CDR3s include the opening cysteine and the closing phenylalanine or tryptophan. D genes are given only for firm matches. The listing skips clone size in some rows; elsewhere it reads once, few, many or a size class.

J gene,clone size,V gene,D gene,CDR3 DNA,CDR3 protein
TRBJ2-4,NA,TRBV20-1,NA,TGCAGTTCTTACCCACTAGACAGGGCCAAAAACATTCAGTACTTC,CSSYPLDRAKNIQYF
TRBJ1-1,many,TRBV29-1,NA,TGCAGCGTTGTGTTCGTTGGAACAACTGAAGCTTTCTTT,CSVVFVGTTEAFF
TRBJ2-2,NA,TRBV27,TRBD1,TGTGCCAGCAGTTTGCGGGACAGGGTGGATGCCGGGGAGCTGTTTTTT,CASSLRDRVDAGELFF
TRBJ2-6,many,TRBV5-1,TRBD1,TGCGCCAGCAGCAGGGACAGTCGTTTAAGCTCTGGGGCCAACGTCCTGACTTTC,CASSRDSRLSSGANVLTF
TRBJ1-2,many,TRBV6-2/TRBV6-3,TRBD1,TGTGCCAGCAGACCAGGGGGTCCAGGCTATGGCTACACCTTC,CASRPGGPGYGYTF
TRBJ2-5,many,TRBV12-5,TRBD2,TGTGCTAGTGGTTTGAGAGGGGCTAGCGGGAGTAAGTGGGATCAAGAGACCCAGTACTTC,CASGLRGASGSKWDQETQYF
TRBJ2-5,NA,TRBV18,TRBD1,TGTGCCAGCTCAAACCGGGACAGGGTAGGAGAGACCCAGTACTTC,CASSNRDRVGETQYF
TRBJ2-5,many,TRBV20-1,NA,TGCAGTGCTAGACCAGCCTACCAAGAGACCCAGTACTTC,CSARPAYQETQYF
TRBJ2-4,many,TRBV29-1,NA,TGCAGCGTTGAAACACCTCTATTGGCCAAAAACATTCAGTACTTC,CSVETPLLAKNIQYF
TRBJ2-7,many,TRBV12-3/TRBV12-4,NA,TGTGCCAGCAGTCGGGACTCTTCCAAATCCTACGAGCAGTACTTC,CASSRDSSKSYEQYF
TRBJ1-1,NA,TRBV27,NA,TGTGCCAGCAGTTTATCCCCGACAGGATCTGAAGCTTTCTTT,CASSLSPTGSEAFF
TRBJ1-3,once,TRBV19,NA,TGTGCCAGTATAGACTACCCCGCCGGCTCTGGAAACACCATATATTTT,CASIDYPAGSGNTIYF
TRBJ2-1,NA,TRBV12-3/TRBV12-4,NA,TGTGCCAGCAGTGCCGAGGGGGACGCTAGTCAACCCTACAATGAGCAGTTCTTC,CASSAEGDASQPYNEQFF
TRBJ2-7,many,TRBV28,TRBD2,TGTGCCAGCAGTCCGAGCGGGACTACCCGATACGAGCAGTACTTC,CASSPSGTTRYEQYF
TRBJ2-7,many,TRBV3-1,TRBD2,TGTGCCAGCAGCCAACTAGCGGGAGGGGGCTACGAGCAGTACTTC,CASSQLAGGGYEQYF
TRBJ2-5,many,TRBV7-8,NA,TGTGCCAGCAGCTTACAGGGACAACTCCTAAAAGAGACCCAGTACTTC,CASSLQGQLLKETQYF
TRBJ2-3,many,TRBV12-3/TRBV12-4,TRBD2,TGTGCCAGCAGCTCCCGGACTAGCCGGCAGTATTTT,CASSSRTSRQYF
TRBJ1-2,many,TRBV30,NA,TGTGCCTGGAGTCCAGGCTCTCTGTATGGCTACACCTTC,CAWSPGSLYGYTF
TRBJ2-7,NA,TRBV11-2,TRBD2,TGTGCCAGCAGCTTAAGAGTAGCGGGGAATTACGAGCAGTACTTC,CASSLRVAGNYEQYF
TRBJ2-7,NA,TRBV12-3/TRBV12-4,NA,TGTGCCAGCAGAAAAGGGGGGGTTTACGAGCAGTACTTC,CASRKGGVYEQYF
TRBJ2-5,NA,TRBV7-2,NA,TGTGCCAGCAGATCACCGGGACGGGGAGAGACCCAGTACTTC,CASRSPGRGETQYF
TRBJ2-7,once,TRBV6-2/TRBV6-3,NA,TGTGCCAGCAGCTCGGTAGGGGAGCAGTACTTC,CASSSVGEQYF
TRBJ1-1,NA,TRBV6-1,NA,TGTGCCAGCAGTCCCGGGCCCTTTCAGAACACTGAAGCTTTCTTT,CASSPGPFQNTEAFF
TRBJ1-2,many,TRBV7-2,TRBD1,TGTGCCAGCAGCGCCTGGGACAGACCTAACTATGGCTACACCTTC,CASSAWDRPNYGYTF
TRBJ2-5,many,TRBV29-1,NA,TGCAGCGTTGACGGAGACACCTCTAGGTCGACACCCCAAGAGACCCAGTACTTC,CSVDGDTSRSTPQETQYF
TRBJ2-7,NA,TRBV6-2/TRBV6-3,NA,TGTGCCAGCAAGCGGGACAGCTTTGCCGAGCAGTACTTC,CASKRDSFAEQYF
TRBJ1-5,NA,TRBV6-2/TRBV6-3,NA,TGTGCCAGCAGTTACTACTCTCGCGTGGATCGGCCCCAGCATTTT,CASSYYSRVDRPQHF
TRBJ1-3,many,TRBV11-1,TRBD1,TGTGCCAGCAGCTTACCCAGGACAGGTAGAAGAGGAAACACCATATATTTT,CASSLPRTGRRGNTIYF